A selection of T cell receptor beta chains follows, all from one sample in a study of cytotoxic CD8 clonotypes in ibrutinib-treated CLL. Clones were sequenced by immunoSEQ multiplex PCR, and TCRdb holds only the in-frame ones, with some missing. The sample has under 150,000 clones, approximately 80% seen once. The sample consisted of PBMCs, taken after 24 months of ibrutinib treatment. These receptors were collected from a human donor with chronic lymphocytic leukemia. CDR3s include the opening cysteine and the closing phenylalanine or tryptophan. The D gene is left open where the match is weak. Expanded clones get a size class; other rows say once, few or many, or leave the size out.

clone_size	v_call	d_call	j_call	cdr3_nt	cdr3_aa
-	TRBV9	TRBD1	TRBJ1-4	TGTGCCAGCAGCCCCGGAGTCGGGACAGCAGTTAATGAAAAACTGTTTTTT	CASSPGVGTAVNEKLFF
-	TRBV11-2	TRBD1	TRBJ1-4	TGTGCCAGCAGCTTAGAAGCTGGGACAGGCCTTAATGAAAAACTGTTTTTT	CASSLEAGTGLNEKLFF
-	TRBV6-5	-	TRBJ2-3	TGTGCCAGCAGCCCCGGGGGGCCGGTAGATACGCAGTATTTT	CASSPGGPVDTQYF
-	TRBV5-1	-	TRBJ2-4	TGCGCCAGCAGCTTGTCGCGGGGCATAGCCAAAAACATTCAGTACTTC	CASSLSRGIAKNIQYF
-	TRBV15	-	TRBJ2-7	TGTGCCACCAGCATCCACCGGGACTCCTACGAGCAGTACTTC	CATSIHRDSYEQYF
-	TRBV6-5	-	TRBJ1-6	TGTGCCAGCAGTTACTCGCAACAGGGAGTTCCTTCACCCCTCCACTTT	CASSYSQQGVPSPLHF
-	TRBV30	-	TRBJ2-5	TGTGCCTGGAGTCCTCAACCTAGGGAGACCCAGTACTTC	CAWSPQPRETQYF
-	TRBV7-9	TRBD2	TRBJ2-5	TGTGCCAGCAGCCCCAGAGGGACTAGAGAAGAGACCCAGTACTTC	CASSPRGTREETQYF
-	TRBV7-9	-	TRBJ1-2	TGTGCCAGCAGCTCTCCCAGGTTCGGCCCGGTGGGCTACACCTTC	CASSSPRFGPVGYTF
-	TRBV4-1	TRBD1	TRBJ1-1	TGCGCCAGCAGCCAAGATGCGGACAGGGCTAACACTGAAGCTTTCTTT	CASSQDADRANTEAFF
-	TRBV12-5	TRBD2	TRBJ2-7	TGTGCTAGTGGTTTGGTACGGGGGGGCGCCGGGCGAGGCGAGCAGTACTTC	CASGLVRGGAGRGEQYF
-	TRBV5-1	-	TRBJ1-2	TGCGCCAGCAGCTTGGCTGATGAGAACAGAGGAAGACTTAACTATGGCTACACCTTC	CASSLADENRGRLNYGYTF
few	TRBV7-2	-	TRBJ1-6	TGTGCCAGCAGCTTAGCTCGGGAATCACCCCTCCACTTT	CASSLARESPLHF
-	TRBV28	-	TRBJ2-7	TGTGCCAGCACCGCTTCTTTCTACGAGCAGTACTTC	CASTASFYEQYF
few	TRBV4-2	-	TRBJ2-3	TGTGCCAGCAGCCAAGGGACCGAAACAGATACGCAGTATTTT	CASSQGTETDTQYF
-	TRBV7-9	-	TRBJ1-6	TGTGCCAGCAGCCCCCACACAAGGCGGTCACCCCTCCACTTT	CASSPHTRRSPLHF
once	TRBV9	-	TRBJ2-2	TGTGCCAGCAGCCCAAGGGGCGCGAACACCGGGGAGCTGTTTTTT	CASSPRGANTGELFF
-	TRBV19	TRBD1	TRBJ2-2	TGTGCCAGTAGCACCGGACAGGCGGCCTTTCGGGGGCTGTTTTTT	CASSTGQAAFRGLFF
-	TRBV7-9	TRBD1	TRBJ2-2	TGTGCCAGCAGCCAGTGGACAGGGGGCTCCGGGGAGCTGTTTTTT	CASSQWTGGSGELFF
-	TRBV5-1	-	TRBJ2-7	TGCGCCAGCAGCGCACAGGTAACAAGTTACGAGCAGTACTTC	CASSAQVTSYEQYF
-	TRBV30	-	TRBJ2-5	TGTGCCTGGGTAACAGGGAGCTTCATGGAGACCCAGTACTTC	CAWVTGSFMETQYF
few	TRBV18	-	TRBJ1-1	TGTGCCAGCTCACCACCCCTCCTTATGAACACTGAAGCTTTCTTT	CASSPPLLMNTEAFF
once	TRBV7-2	TRBD1	TRBJ1-1	TGTGCCAGCAGCTGGGGACAGGGGAGGGGAGGAGGTGACACTGAAGCTTTCTTT	CASSWGQGRGGGDTEAFF
many	TRBV27	-	TRBJ1-2	TGTGCCAGCAGTTCAAGAGGGCCCTATGGCTACACCTTC	CASSSRGPYGYTF
-	TRBV6-1	TRBD1	TRBJ2-3	TGTGCCAGCAGCCAGACAGGGGAGAATACGCAGTATTTT	CASSQTGENTQYF
-	TRBV5-6	TRBD1	TRBJ1-2	TGTGCCAGCAGCCCTGTAGGGAGGGGGCGAGGCTACACCTTC	CASSPVGRGRGYTF
-	TRBV9	-	TRBJ1-4	TGTGCCAGCAGCGTAGGGGCAGCAACTAATGAAAAACTGTTTTTT	CASSVGAATNEKLFF
-	TRBV6-4	TRBD1	TRBJ1-1	TGTGCCAGCAGTGATAGGGGGCGAGGTGAAGCTTTCTTT	CASSDRGRGEAFF
-	TRBV5-8	-	TRBJ1-2	TGTGCCAGCAGCTTGTACGTTTATGGCTACACCTTC	CASSLYVYGYTF
-	TRBV11-2	TRBD1	TRBJ1-6	TGTGCCAGCAGCTTAGCCGGGACAGGGAGACTAAATTCACCCCTCCACTTT	CASSLAGTGRLNSPLHF
-	TRBV5-5	-	TRBJ2-3	TGTGCCAGCAGTTTGGAGGGGGCGCGAGATACGCAGTATTTT	CASSLEGARDTQYF
-	TRBV11-2	-	TRBJ2-1	TGTGCCAGCAGCTTAGATCACGACGAGCAGTTCTTC	CASSLDHDEQFF
-	TRBV5-1	TRBD2	TRBJ2-7	TGCGCCAGCAGCTTAGGGACTAGCGGGTTGTACGAGCAGTACTTC	CASSLGTSGLYEQYF
-	TRBV19	-	TRBJ2-7	TGTGCCAGTAGTATAGATCGGCAGGGAAAGGACGAGCAGTACTTC	CASSIDRQGKDEQYF
-	TRBV7-8	-	TRBJ1-2	TGTGCCAGCAGCTTAGGTTCTGGCAGGGAAGGTGAGGGCTACACCTTC	CASSLGSGREGEGYTF
-	TRBV19	TRBD2	TRBJ2-3	TGTGCCAGTAGTATTCGGGCGGGGGAGACAGATACGCAGTATTTT	CASSIRAGETDTQYF
-	TRBV29-1	-	TRBJ1-2	TGCAGCGTTGAAAGAGGGGCGGGCTATGGCTACACCTTC	CSVERGAGYGYTF
-	TRBV5-4	-	TRBJ2-5	TGTGCCAGCAGCGACAGACCCGGGGCCGGAGAGACCCAGTACTTC	CASSDRPGAGETQYF
-	TRBV18	TRBD1	TRBJ1-2	TGTGCCAGCTCACCACAGGGGGCAACTAACTATGGCTACACCTTC	CASSPQGATNYGYTF
-	TRBV5-6	-	TRBJ1-1	TGTGCCAGCAGCTCCCTCAAGTGGATCGGCACTGAAGCTTTCTTT	CASSSLKWIGTEAFF
-	TRBV5-4	-	TRBJ2-3	TGTGCCAGCAGCCCGAGTTGGGAATCTAGCACAGATACGCAGTATTTT	CASSPSWESSTDTQYF
once	TRBV7-9	TRBD1	TRBJ1-4	TGTGCCAGCAGCTTAGATTGGACAGGGGCTAATGAAAAACTGTTTTTT	CASSLDWTGANEKLFF
-	TRBV10-2	-	TRBJ1-1	TGCGCCAGCAGTGGGAGGAAACAGGGATATCAGGGCACTGAAGCTTTCTTT	CASSGRKQGYQGTEAFF